The 19 T cell receptor beta chains in this list originate from one sample, sequenced in a study of cytomegalovirus exposure and HLA in healthy donors. A multiplex PCR was run with 60 Vbeta primers and 13 Jbeta primers. Sequencing was performed with immunoSEQ multiplex PCR; in TCRdb, only in-frame clones are kept and a portion is missing. Counted here are roughly 100,000 clones, around 15% occurring once; the ten biggest clones make up roughly 0.8%. Specimen: PBMCs. The receptors come from a female donor in good health and CMV-seronegative.

This clone came up a few times. As DNA, the CDR3 is TGTGCCAGCAGTGCGGACAGGACAATCGAGGACACTGAAGCTTTCTTT. Its protein is CASSADRTIEDTEAFF. The chain has TRBV6-1 and TRBJ1-1; 7 bases match TRBD1. V shed 4 bases and J 3 bases; nucleotides not matched to a gene: 11. CDR3 length: 16 amino acids. The germline CDR1 and CDR2 sequences are MNHNS and SASEGT.

The chain is built from TRBV5-4 and TRBJ2-7; TRBD2 agrees at 13 bases. The CDR3 has 15 residues. The germline V gene has CDR1 SGHNT and CDR2 YYREEE (reference sequence). The V segment lost 2 bases and the J segment 3 bases; nucleotides outside the gene matches: 2. The CDR3 spells CASSLGTSGIYEQYF. DNA of the CDR3: TGTGCCAGCAGCTTAGGGACTAGCGGGATCTACGAGCAGTACTTC.

This clone turned up a few times. The rearrangement links TRBV19 to TRBJ1-2; TRBD1 matches at 9 bases. The CDR3 loop spans 18 amino acids. The ends lost 1 base at V and 3 bases at J; junction bases unmatched: 12. Germline V lookup: CDR1 LNHDA, CDR2 SQIVND (reference sequence). The CDR3 sequence is CASSIAVLSQGAHYGYTF. CDR3 DNA: TGTGCCAGTAGTATAGCCGTTCTGTCACAGGGGGCACACTATGGCTACACCTTC.

The chain uses TRBV19 and TRBJ1-2; the match to TRBD1 covers 7 bases. The germline V gene encodes CDR1 LNHDA and CDR2 SQIVND (reference sequence). This CDR3 is built from 12 residues. V trimming: 5 bases; J trimming: 8 bases; junction bases outside the gene matches: 5. In nucleotides, the CDR3 is TGTGCCAGTAGTCCTAGACAGGGCGGCTACACCTTC. The encoded protein is CASSPRQGGYTF.

Only a few counts were recorded for this clone. This chain joins TRBV6-5 and TRBJ1-2; D is perhaps TRBD1 (6 bases). The length of the CDR3 is 15 residues. Trimming removed 5 bases at V and 3 bases at J, with 16 bases between. Germline CDR1 is MNHEY and CDR2 is SVGAGI. The CDR3 loop reads CASSPLGGRDYGYTF. CDR3 nucleotides: TGTGCCAGCAGTCCCCTGGGGGGGCGCGACTATGGCTACACCTTC.

The chain is built from TRBV7-3 and TRBJ1-1; a weak D match, TRBD1 (6 bases). The CDR3 loop spans 16 amino acids. CDR1 is SGHTA and CDR2 is FQGTGA in the germline V gene. V lost 3 bases to trimming and J lost 2 bases, with 16 bases between them. This chain's CDR3 is CASSLNGGASNTEAFF. CDR3 coding DNA: TGTGCCAGCAGCTTGAACGGGGGGGCGAGCAACACTGAAGCTTTCTTT.

Worth noting for this clone: At one boundary the junction diverges from the germline segment, which might be a read error. The CDR3 bases are TGTGCTAGCAGCTTACTCCGGGACTACCACCAAGAGACCCAGTACTTC. Encoded protein: CASSLLRDYHQETQYF. The rearrangement uses TRBV7-6 and TRBJ2-5; 7 positions match TRBD2. Germline V gives CDR1 SGHVS, CDR2 FNYEAQ. The CDR3 runs to 16 residues. The complete variable domain, with remaining parts taken from reference TRBV7-6 and TRBJ2-5, reads GAGVSQSPRYKVTKRGQDVALRCDPISGHVSLYWYRQALGQGPEFLTYFNYEAQQDKSGLPNDRFSAERPEGSISTLTIQRTEQRDSAMYRCASSLLRDYHQETQYFGPGTRLLVL.

This clone was seen a few times. The same CDR3 can be traced to other DNA sequences in this sample. CDR3 sequence (DNA): TGTGCCAGCAGTGACCGCGGGGGTGGGACAGATACGCAGTATTTT. Its protein is CASSDRGGGTDTQYF. V gene TRBV6-4 combines with J gene TRBJ2-3; 7 bases are a match to TRBD2. CDR1 MRHNA and CDR2 SNTAGT come from the germline V gene. The CDR3 is 15 residues long. V lost 2 bases to trimming and J lost 3 bases; unmatched junction nucleotides: 5.

This clone was counted a few times. The rearrangement uses TRBV30 and TRBJ2-3; the D gene is possibly TRBD2 (6 bases). The CDR3 contains 15 residues. V was trimmed by 2 bases and J by 5 bases, leaving 17 bases between them. Germline CDR1 GTSNPN, CDR2 SVGIG (reference sequence). For the CDR3, the DNA is TGTGCCTGGAGTAGGAGCGGGTCCGAGGGAGATACGCAGTATTTT. Translation gives CAWSRSGSEGDTQYF.

Only a few counts were recorded for this clone. The rearrangement joins TRBV27 to TRBJ1-3; TRBD1 matches 7 bases. CDR1 MNHEY and CDR2 SMNVEV come from the germline V gene (reference sequence). The junction had 8 bases not matched to a gene; V was cut back by 5 bases and J by 4 bases. The CDR3 sequence is 15 residues long. DNA of the CDR3: TGTGCCAGCAGTCCGGACAGGTTTGGAGGAAACACCATATATTTT. It translates to CASSPDRFGGNTIYF.

The genes are TRBV7-6 and TRBJ2-7; 10 bases are shared with TRBD1. This CDR3 spans 14 amino acids. With V trimmed by 5 bases and J by 9 bases, 10 bases remained unmatched. Per germline, CDR1 SGHVS and CDR2 FNYEAQ. DNA for the CDR3: TGTGCCAGCAGCGGAGGACCGGGACAGGGGACGCAGTACTTC. It is translated as CASSGGPGQGTQYF. The full variable domain, completed using reference TRBV7-6 and TRBJ2-7, is GAGVSQSPRYKVTKRGQDVALRCDPISGHVSLYWYRQALGQGPEFLTYFNYEAQQDKSGLPNDRFSAERPEGSISTLTIQRTEQRDSAMYRCASSGGPGQGTQYFGPGTRLTVT.

There are a few counts of this clone. The chain carries TRBV25-1 and TRBJ1-2, with 7 bases lining up with TRBD1. The junction had 2 bases not matched to a gene; V was cut back by 6 bases and J by 4 bases. CDR1 and CDR2 from the germline V gene are MGHDK and SYGVNS. The CDR3 covers 12 residues. The CDR3 DNA reads TGTGCCAGCAGGGGGACAGCCTATGGCTACACCTTC. This encodes CASRGTAYGYTF.

The gene calls are TRBV23-1 and TRBJ1-2; 7 bases line up with TRBD1. TRBV23-1 is known as an ORF, though its function is uncertain. V lost 3 bases and J lost 2; bases outside the gene matches: 9. This CDR3 is 16 amino acids long. The CDR3 sequence is CASSHGLTGKNYGYTF. In DNA form, the CDR3 reads TGCGCCAGCAGTCACGGATTGACAGGGAAGAACTATGGCTACACCTTC.

This clone came up a few times. The chain links TRBV7-2 to TRBJ2-7; 7 bases map to TRBD1. The CDR3 is 13 residues long. Germline CDR1 is SGHTA and CDR2 is FQGNSA. J lost 7 bases, V lost 6 bases, and 9 bases had no gene match. The CDR3 DNA reads TGTGCCAGCAGACCTGGGACAGTAGGTGAGCAGTACTTC. Translated: CASRPGTVGEQYF.

The chain employs TRBV29-1 and TRBJ2-7; D call uncertain. The length of the CDR3 is 12 residues. V gave up 4 bases and J gave up 5 bases, with 12 bases separating them. In germline, CDR1 is SQVTM, CDR2 ANQGSEA. Here the CDR3 DNA reads TGCAGCGTTGTGATTCTTAGTAACGAGCAGTACTTC. Residues: CSVVILSNEQYF.

The V call is TRBV29-1, the J call TRBJ1-1; the match to TRBD1 covers 7 bases. This CDR3 region has 14 residues. The V segment lost 4 bases and the J segment 3 bases; nucleotides outside the gene matches: 8. In germline, CDR1 is SQVTM, CDR2 ANQGSEA. CDR3 protein: CSVGQGKKDTEAFF. For the CDR3, the DNA is TGCAGCGTTGGACAGGGAAAGAAAGACACTGAAGCTTTCTTT.

This clone showed up just a few times. The V gene is TRBV5-1, the J gene TRBJ2-3; 8 bases fit TRBD1. This CDR3 contains 15 residues. V lost 0 bases, J lost 3 bases, and 3 bases stayed unmatched. Germline CDR1 and CDR2: SGHRS and YFSETQ. The chain's CDR3 is CASSLVRGRTDTQYF. Written as DNA, the CDR3 is TGCGCCAGCAGCTTGGTCAGGGGGCGAACAGATACGCAGTATTTT.

This clone has just a few counts. This chain connects TRBV18 to TRBJ2-5, with TRBD2 matching 12 bases. Trimming removed 0 bases from V and 0 bases from J; junction bases left unmatched: 2. CDR1 is KGHSH, CDR2 LQKENI, per germline. The CDR3 covers 17 residues. The CDR3 is CASSPPGLAGYQETQYF. In DNA form, the CDR3 reads TGTGCCAGCTCACCACCGGGACTAGCGGGTTACCAAGAGACCCAGTACTTC. The complete variable domain, with remaining parts taken from reference TRBV18 and TRBJ2-5, reads NAGVMQNPRHLVRRRGQEARLRCSPMKGHSHVYWYRQLPEEGLKFMVYLQKENIIDESGMPKERFSAEFPKEGPSILRIQQVVRGDSAAYFCASSPPGLAGYQETQYFGPGTRLLVL.

This clone showed up just a few times. This rearrangement joins TRBV7-2 to TRBJ2-3, with a possible D match to TRBD2 (6 bases). Germline V gene lookup returns CDR1 SGHTA and CDR2 FQGNSA. The CDR3 extends over 17 amino acids. With 5 bases removed from V and 2 bases from J, the gap between germline ends came to 20 bases. CDR3 loop: CASSRRQGRGYTDTQYF. The DNA for the CDR3 is TGTGCCAGCAGCCGACGACAAGGGCGGGGATACACAGATACGCAGTATTTT.